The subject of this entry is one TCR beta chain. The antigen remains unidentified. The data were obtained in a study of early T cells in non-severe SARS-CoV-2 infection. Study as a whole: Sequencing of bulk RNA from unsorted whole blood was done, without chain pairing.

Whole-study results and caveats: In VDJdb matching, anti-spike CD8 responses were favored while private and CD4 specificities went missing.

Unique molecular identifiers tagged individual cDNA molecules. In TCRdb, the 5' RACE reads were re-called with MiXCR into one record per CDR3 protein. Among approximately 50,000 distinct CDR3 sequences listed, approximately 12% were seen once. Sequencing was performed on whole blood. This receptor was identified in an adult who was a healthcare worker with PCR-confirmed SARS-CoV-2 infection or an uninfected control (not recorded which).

CDR3 sequence (DNA): TGCGCCAGCAGCCAAGAGAGGACAGGGCTGATCTACAATGAGCAGTTCTTC. Its protein is CASSQERTGLIYNEQFF. The V gene is TRBV4-3, the J gene TRBJ2-1, with 8 bases lining up with TRBD1. Germline CDR1 is LGHNA and CDR2 is YSLEER. V dropped 0 bases and J dropped 3; count of bases not matched to a gene: 7. This CDR3 contains 17 residues.